Listed here are 26 T cell receptor beta chains from one sample, sequenced in a study of T-cell memory formation after mild COVID-19. TCRdb re-analysed the 5' RACE reads in MiXCR, keeping a single row per CDR3 protein. The sample records 300,000 to 350,000 distinct CDR3 sequences, 15% to 20% being singletons. Sequenced material: PBMCs or a T cell subset sorted from them (not recorded which). Receptor source: a man aged 18-30 years who had mild COVID-19 (a few samples of this study predate the infection). Cell type and time point are not known.

The rearrangement joins TRBV11-3 to TRBJ2-2, with a possible D match to TRBD1 (5 bases). In germline, CDR1 is SGHNT, CDR2 YENEEA. V lost 2 bases to trimming and J lost 4 bases, with 11 bases between them. The CDR3 has 15 residues. In DNA form, the CDR3 reads TGTGCCAGCAGCTTATGGGGCTCGGGCACCGGGGAGCTGTTTTTT. Translation gives CASSLWGSGTGELFF.

In DNA form, the CDR3 reads TGTGCCAGCAGCCAAGTTGACAGGGGGCGGAACACTGAAGCTTTCTTT. Translating gives CASSQVDRGRNTEAFF. The V call is TRBV4-2, the J call TRBJ1-1, with 10 bases lining up with TRBD1. The CDR3 has 16 residues. CDR1 LGHNA and CDR2 YNFKEQ come from the germline V gene. The ends lost 1 base at V and 1 base at J; junction bases unmatched: 3.

This clonotype came up a few times. V is TRBV20-1 and J is TRBJ2-3, with 8 bases that match TRBD2. The CDR3 spans 15 residues. Germline V CDR1 and CDR2: DFQATT, SNEGSKA (reference sequence). Unmatched junction bases numbered 8, after V lost 2 bases and J lost 4 bases. Here the CDR3 DNA reads TGCAGTGCTAGACCGGGACTAGGAATGTCAGATACGCAGTATTTT. It yields the protein CSARPGLGMSDTQYF.

The V and J genes are TRBV3-1 and TRBJ1-2; 7 bases align to TRBD1. V dropped 10 bases and J dropped 3; count of bases not matched to a gene: 2. Germline-derived CDR1 and CDR2 are LGHDT and YNNKEL (reference sequence). The CDR3 is 11 amino acids. This CDR3 is CATQGDYGYTF. The CDR3 DNA sequence: TGTGCCACCCAGGGGGACTATGGCTACACCTTC.

This chain connects TRBV20-1 to TRBJ1-5; D not resolved. CDR3 length: 14 amino acids. Between the trimmed V and J ends, which lost 3 bases and 0 bases, there was a span of 9 bases. The germline CDR1 and CDR2 sequences are DFQATT and SNEGSKA (reference sequence). Written as DNA, the CDR3 is TGCAGTGCTAGTTCCGGGGATAGCAATCAGCCCCAGCATTTT. Residues: CSASSGDSNQPQHF.

V usage is TRBV18 and J usage is TRBJ1-1; maybe TRBD1 (5 bases). Trimming stripped 2 bases from V and 4 bases from J, with 14 bases between. Germline values: CDR1 KGHSH, CDR2 LQKENI. This CDR3 is 15 amino acids long. The CDR3: CASSPRETGGTEAFF. The DNA of the CDR3 is TGTGCCAGCTCACCAAGGGAGACGGGGGGCACTGAAGCTTTCTTT. The full variable domain, its missing parts supplied by reference TRBV18 and TRBJ1-1, is NAGVMQNPRHLVRRRGQEARLRCSPMKGHSHVYWYRQLPEEGLKFMVYLQKENIIDESGMPKERFSAEFPKEGPSILRIQQVVRGDSAAYFCASSPRETGGTEAFFGQGTRLTVV.

The chain uses TRBV20-1 and TRBJ1-5; 7 bases fit TRBD1. V lost 3 bases to trimming and J lost 7 bases; unmatched junction nucleotides: 3. Per the germline V gene, CDR1 is DFQATT and CDR2 is SNEGSKA (reference sequence). CDR3 length: 12 amino acids. The DNA for the CDR3 is TGCAGTGCTAGGACAGGGAGCCAGCCCCAGCATTTT. It codes for CSARTGSQPQHF.

This clonotype was observed a handful of times. This chain uses TRBV24-1 with TRBJ1-6, with a weak D call TRBD1 (5 bases). V lost 8 bases to trimming and J lost 6 bases, with 22 bases between them. This CDR3 spans 17 amino acids. Germline V gene data show CDR1 as KGHDR and CDR2 as SFDVKD. The CDR3 protein is CATILPVPDSGNSPLHF. CDR3 nucleotide sequence: TGTGCCACCATCCTCCCAGTACCCGACAGCGGTAATTCACCCCTCCACTTT.

CDR3 in amino acids: CASSYYGGGPYEQYF. CDR3 DNA: TGTGCCAGCAGTTACTACGGGGGGGGCCCCTACGAGCAGTACTTC. This rearrangement joins TRBV6-6 to TRBJ2-7; 8 bases align to TRBD2. From germline, CDR1 is MNHNY and CDR2 SVGAGI (reference sequence). V gave up 1 base and J gave up 2 bases; unmatched junction bases: 4. This CDR3 has 15 amino acids.

The chain recombines TRBV6-5 with TRBJ2-2; 12 bases map to TRBD1. CDR3 length: 16 residues. The V segment lost 5 bases and the J segment 6 bases; nucleotides outside the gene matches: 7. CDR1 and CDR2 from the germline V gene are MNHEY and SVGAGI. Here the CDR3 reads CASSPGTGGASGELFF. The CDR3 DNA follows: TGTGCCAGCAGTCCCGGGACAGGGGGCGCTTCCGGGGAGCTGTTTTTT.

The chain employs TRBV7-2 and TRBJ1-4, with D maybe TRBD1 (5 bases). The CDR3 extends over 14 amino acids. The germline V gene has CDR1 SGHTA and CDR2 FQGNSA. V lost 5 bases and J 1 base, leaving 8 bases between the germline ends. The CDR3 DNA sequence: TGTGCCAGCAGCCCAGGGTTAACTAATGAAAAACTGTTTTTT. Translating gives CASSPGLTNEKLFF.

A few counts support this clonotype. The J gene is TRBJ1-1, the V gene TRBV28; possible D gene TRBD1, 5 bases. Germline V gene sequence: CDR1 MDHEN, CDR2 SYDVKM. The CDR3 consists of 14 residues. Trimming left V 6 bases short and J 5 bases short, with 16 bases between. CDR3 residues: CASSSGQGETEAFF. The CDR3 coding sequence is TGTGCCAGCAGCTCCGGACAAGGGGAAACTGAAGCTTTCTTT.

The chain recombines TRBV7-8 with TRBJ2-1; TRBD1 agrees at 10 bases. CDR3 length equals 14 residues. Germline CDR1 SGHVS, CDR2 FQNEAQ. V lost 5 bases to trimming and J lost 8 bases; unmatched junction nucleotides: 6. This CDR3 is CASSRRDRGYEQFF. The CDR3 bases are TGTGCCAGCAGCCGCCGGGACAGGGGTTATGAGCAGTTCTTC.

This clonotype was detected a few times. This rearrangement joins TRBV20-1 to TRBJ2-7; the D is unclear. The V and J ends lost 3 bases and 10 bases respectively, with 10 bases between them. Germline CDR1 reads DFQATT; CDR2 reads SNEGSKA (reference sequence). The CDR3 totals 10 residues. The CDR3 DNA reads TGCAGTGCTAGTCGCGACACTCAGTACGTC. It is translated as CSASRDTQYV.

V usage is TRBV7-2 and J usage is TRBJ1-5; a weak D match, TRBD1 (5 bases). Trimming removed 1 base at V and 0 bases at J, with 7 bases between. There are 15 residues in the CDR3. In germline, CDR1 is SGHTA, CDR2 FQGNSA. This chain's CDR3 is CASSLDRFSNQPQHF. The CDR3 DNA reads TGTGCCAGCAGCTTAGACAGGTTTAGCAATCAGCCCCAGCATTTT.

The chain uses TRBV10-3 and TRBJ2-5; 7 bases line up with TRBD2. This CDR3 is 17 amino acids long. Germline V gives CDR1 ENHRY, CDR2 SYGVKD. The V and J ends lost 3 bases and 6 bases, in that order; junction bases with no gene match: 16. The CDR3 nucleotides are TGTGCCATCAGTGAAGAGTTAGCGGGCAGAGGTCTCCAGACCCAGTACTTC. This gives the protein CAISEELAGRGLQTQYF.

CDR3: CASSYLTSGTQETQYF. CDR3 nucleotide sequence: TGTGCCAGCAGTTACTTGACTAGCGGGACTCAAGAGACCCAGTACTTC. The J gene is TRBJ2-5, the V gene TRBV6-2 or TRBV6-3; 11 nucleotides line up with TRBD2. This CDR3 is built from 16 residues. Germline V gives CDR1 MNHEY, CDR2 SVGEGT. The trim removed 1 base at V and 2 bases at J, leaving 3 bases unmatched.

This clonotype was seen many times. V is TRBV9 and J is TRBJ1-2, with no clear D. CDR3 size: 14 residues. CDR1 is SGDLS and CDR2 is YYNGEE in the germline V gene. With 0 bases removed from V and 4 bases from J, the gap between germline ends came to 10 bases. CDR3 residues: CASSVGADIYGYTF. CDR3 sequence (DNA): TGTGCCAGCAGCGTAGGCGCAGATATCTATGGCTACACCTTC.

This clonotype has more than one count but fewer than ten. The J gene is TRBJ2-4, the V gene TRBV10-3; D perhaps matches TRBD1 (5 bases). The germline CDR1 and CDR2 sequences are ENHRY and SYGVKD. The length of the CDR3 is 19 residues. With 1 base removed from V and 2 bases from J, the gap between germline ends came to 21 bases. Written as DNA, the CDR3 is TGTGCCATCAGTGAGTTTTACGGTCCAGACAGATCCACCAAAAACATTCAGTACTTC. It specifies CAISEFYGPDRSTKNIQYF.

The chain recombines TRBV20-1 with TRBJ1-4; possibly TRBD1 for D (5 bases). The CDR3 runs 13 residues. Deletions cut 3 bases from V and 5 bases from J, with 10 bases between. The germline V gene has CDR1 DFQATT and CDR2 SNEGSKA (reference sequence). CDR3 sequence: CSASGRANEKLFF. CDR3 nucleotides: TGCAGTGCTAGTGGCAGGGCAAATGAAAAACTGTTTTTT.

The chain couples TRBV6-2 or TRBV6-3 to TRBJ2-2; 7 nucleotides match TRBD1. Losses at the gene ends were 5 bases for V and 7 bases for J; bases not matched to a gene: 7. CDR1 is MNHEY and CDR2 is SVGEGT in the germline V gene. The CDR3 contains 14 residues. The chain's CDR3 is CASSTTGLGGELFF. The CDR3 region has the DNA TGTGCCAGCAGTACGACAGGGTTAGGCGGGGAGCTGTTTTTT.

This sequence joins TRBV4-3 and TRBJ1-2; D is unresolved. CDR1 LGHNA and CDR2 YSLEER come from the germline V gene. The CDR3 consists of 11 residues. Deletions cut 1 base from V and 7 bases from J, with 4 bases between. Here the CDR3 reads CASSQGFGYTF. The CDR3 nucleotides read TGCGCCAGCAGCCAAGGGTTTGGCTACACCTTC.

This clonotype has just a few counts. The chain is built from TRBV20-1 and TRBJ2-5; 8 bases agree with TRBD2. V was clipped by 4 bases and J by 4 bases; unmatched bases: 8. Germline CDR1 reads DFQATT; CDR2 reads SNEGSKA (reference sequence). The CDR3 totals 14 residues. The DNA of the CDR3 is TGCAGTGCTAATCCCAGCGGGGGTTCAGAGACCCAGTACTTC. It specifies CSANPSGGSETQYF.

The gene calls are TRBV20-1 and TRBJ2-1, with a weak D call TRBD2 (6 bases). The germline V gene encodes CDR1 DFQATT and CDR2 SNEGSKA (reference sequence). Deletions cut 8 bases from V and 7 bases from J, with 21 bases between. This CDR3 spans 14 amino acids. The CDR3 here is CSLVPGTWGNEQFF. As DNA, the CDR3 is TGCAGTCTTGTCCCCGGGACTTGGGGGAATGAGCAGTTCTTC.

V gene TRBV7-2 combines with J gene TRBJ2-3, with TRBD1 as a possible D gene (5 bases). Per germline, CDR1 SGHTA and CDR2 FQGNSA. The CDR3 sequence is 15 residues long. V was clipped by 5 bases and J by 0 bases, with 12 bases between them. CDR3 sequence: CASSRVGDSTDTQYF. The CDR3 DNA reads TGTGCCAGCAGCCGCGTAGGGGATAGCACAGATACGCAGTATTTT.

This sequence joins TRBV5-1 and TRBJ2-6; D remains ambiguous. Trimming removed 3 bases at V and 0 bases at J, with 7 bases between. The germline V gene encodes CDR1 SGHRS and CDR2 YFSETQ. The CDR3 is 15 amino acids. The CDR3 DNA is TGCGCCAGCAGCTCGGCCGGCTCTGGGGCCAACGTCCTGACTTTC. It is translated as CASSSAGSGANVLTF.